The clone carrying this T cell receptor beta chain was found once. CDR1 and CDR2 (germline): LGHNA, YSLEER. V lost 5 bases and J lost 0, with 10 bases in between. This CDR3 contains 15 residues. This sample is part of a study of long-term antiretroviral therapy in people with HIV. The immunoSEQ assay was v3.0, run at survey level. Produced via immunoSEQ multiplex PCR; TCRdb's table is partial and in-frame only. Altogether almost 35,000 clones are present, approximately 93% being singletons, with the ten largest covering 3.7%. DNA was extracted from roughly 0.93-9.6 million thawed cryopreserved PBMC. This specimen was unsorted PBMCs, taken more than 5 years after starting antiretroviral therapy. The receptor was isolated from a woman aged 45 to 65 with HIV. The rearrangement links TRBV4-3 to TRBJ1-4; no clear D gene. The CDR3 reads CASSSRGATNEKLFF. The CDR3, as DNA: TGCGCCAGCAGCTCGCGGGGAGCAACTAATGAAAAACTGTTTTTT.